This entry lists 5 T cell receptor beta chains sequenced from one sample in a study of blood T cells in healthy people across ages (dated by TCRdb to about 2015). The library was obtained by 5' RACE. Sequencing took place on an Illumina HiSeq 2500. A second PCR of about 6 to 11 cycles was run with a J-beta primer mix and a sample-barcoded 5' primer. TCRdb itself trimmed the public reads at Q25 with fastp, ran MiXCR and retained productive beta chains. Merged by CDR3 protein, the rows form single entries marked with the most common genes and DNA. The sample contains around 1.5 million distinct CDR3 sequences, about 31% of them found a single time. About 11% of the sample belongs to the ten largest clones. Input material: blood. The receptor source for this set is a woman aged 25 to 45 in good health.

This clonotype has ten or more counts. The chain recombines TRBV12-3 or TRBV12-4 with TRBJ1-2, with 7 bases aligning to TRBD1. CDR3 length: 14 residues. The V gene end was trimmed by 7 bases and the J gene end by 3 bases; junction bases not matched to a gene: 8. In nucleotides, the CDR3 is TGTGCCAGCACCCGACAGGGTATGGACTATGGCTACACCTTC. Protein sequence: CASTRQGMDYGYTF.

CDR3 sequence: CASSLVYGSSYEQYF. The CDR3 DNA reads as TGTGCCAGCAGCTTAGTTTACGGTAGCTCCTACGAGCAGTACTTC. V is TRBV7-9 and J is TRBJ2-7; unclear D gene. V was pared by 1 base and J by 0 bases, with 10 bases between. Germline-derived CDR1 and CDR2 are SEHNR and FQNEAQ (reference sequence). The CDR3 runs to 15 residues.

This clonotype occurred a few times. The V gene is TRBV2, the J gene TRBJ1-1; no definite D call. Per the germline V gene, CDR1 is SNHLY and CDR2 is FYNNEI. The length of the CDR3 is 14 residues. V shed 9 bases and J shed 2 bases, with 16 bases lying between them. The CDR3 DNA reads TGTGCCAGGGTGTCGGGCAGGCCTAACACTGAAGCTTTCTTT. It specifies CARVSGRPNTEAFF.

The sample holds a few counts of this clonotype. This chain joins TRBV7-3 and TRBJ2-5; D perhaps matches TRBD2 (6 bases). Germline loops: CDR1 SGHTA, CDR2 FQGTGA. The CDR3 covers 18 residues. The V gene lost 5 bases and the J gene lost 5 bases, with 27 bases spanning the gap. The CDR3 loop reads CASSPREGRRWLLETQYF. Written as DNA, the CDR3 is TGTGCCAGCAGCCCCCGAGAGGGGAGGCGTTGGCTTTTGGAGACCCAGTACTTC.

This clonotype turned up a few times. This rearrangement joins TRBV20-1 to TRBJ1-6, with D perhaps TRBD1 (6 bases). The V gene's germline CDR1 is DFQATT and CDR2 SNEGSKA (reference sequence). There are 15 residues in the CDR3. Between the trimmed V and J ends, which lost 4 bases and 6 bases, there was a span of 16 bases. Here the CDR3 reads CSANIPTGGNSPLHF. CDR3 in DNA: TGCAGTGCTAATATTCCGACAGGCGGTAATTCACCCCTCCACTTT.